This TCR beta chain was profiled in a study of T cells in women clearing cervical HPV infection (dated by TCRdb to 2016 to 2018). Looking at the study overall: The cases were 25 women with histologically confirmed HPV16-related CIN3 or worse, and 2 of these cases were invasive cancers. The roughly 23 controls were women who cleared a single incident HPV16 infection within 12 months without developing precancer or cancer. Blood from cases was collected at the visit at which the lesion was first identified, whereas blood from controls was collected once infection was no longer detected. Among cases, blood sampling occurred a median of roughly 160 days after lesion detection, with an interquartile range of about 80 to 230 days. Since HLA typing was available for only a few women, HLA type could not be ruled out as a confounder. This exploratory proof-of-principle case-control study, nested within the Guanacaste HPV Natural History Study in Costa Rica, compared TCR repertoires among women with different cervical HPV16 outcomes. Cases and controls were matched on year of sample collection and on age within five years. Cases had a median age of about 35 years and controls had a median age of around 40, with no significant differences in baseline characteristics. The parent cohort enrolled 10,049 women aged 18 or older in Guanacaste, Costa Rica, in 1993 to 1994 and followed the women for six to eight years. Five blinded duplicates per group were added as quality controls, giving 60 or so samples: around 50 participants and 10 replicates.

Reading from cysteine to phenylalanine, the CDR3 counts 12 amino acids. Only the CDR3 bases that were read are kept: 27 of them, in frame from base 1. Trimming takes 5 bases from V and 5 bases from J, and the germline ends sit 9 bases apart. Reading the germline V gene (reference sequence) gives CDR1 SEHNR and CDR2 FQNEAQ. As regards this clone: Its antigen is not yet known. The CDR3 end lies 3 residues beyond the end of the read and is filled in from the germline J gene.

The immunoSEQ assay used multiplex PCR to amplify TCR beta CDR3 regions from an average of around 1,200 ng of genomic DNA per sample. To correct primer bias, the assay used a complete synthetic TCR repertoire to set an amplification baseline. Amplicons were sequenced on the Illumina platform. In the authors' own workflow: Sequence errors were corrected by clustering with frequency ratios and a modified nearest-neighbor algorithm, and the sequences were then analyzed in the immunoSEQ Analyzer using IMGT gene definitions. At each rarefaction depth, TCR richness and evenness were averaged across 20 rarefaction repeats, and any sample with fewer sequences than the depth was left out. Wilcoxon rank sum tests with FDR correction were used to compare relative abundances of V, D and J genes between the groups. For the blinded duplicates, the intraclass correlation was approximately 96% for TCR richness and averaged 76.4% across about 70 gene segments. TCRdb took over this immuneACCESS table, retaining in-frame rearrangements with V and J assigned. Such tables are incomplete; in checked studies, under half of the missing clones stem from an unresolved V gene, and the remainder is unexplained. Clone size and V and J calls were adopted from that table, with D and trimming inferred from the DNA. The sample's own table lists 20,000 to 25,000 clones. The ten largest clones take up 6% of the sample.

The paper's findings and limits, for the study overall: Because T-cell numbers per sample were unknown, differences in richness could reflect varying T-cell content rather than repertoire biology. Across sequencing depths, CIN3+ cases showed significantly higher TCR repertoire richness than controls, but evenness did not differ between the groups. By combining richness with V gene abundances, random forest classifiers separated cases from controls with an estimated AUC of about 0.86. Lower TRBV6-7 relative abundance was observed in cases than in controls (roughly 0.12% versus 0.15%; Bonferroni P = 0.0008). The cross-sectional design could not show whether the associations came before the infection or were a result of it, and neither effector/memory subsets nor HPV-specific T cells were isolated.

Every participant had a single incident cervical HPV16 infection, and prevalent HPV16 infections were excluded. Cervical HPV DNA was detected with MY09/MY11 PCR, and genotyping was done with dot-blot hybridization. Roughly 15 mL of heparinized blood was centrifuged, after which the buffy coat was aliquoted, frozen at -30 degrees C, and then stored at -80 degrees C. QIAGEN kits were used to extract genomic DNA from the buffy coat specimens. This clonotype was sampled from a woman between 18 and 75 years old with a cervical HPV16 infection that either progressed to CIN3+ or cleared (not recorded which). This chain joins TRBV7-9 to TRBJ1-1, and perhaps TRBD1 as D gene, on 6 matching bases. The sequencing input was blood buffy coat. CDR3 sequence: CASSSQGTEAFF. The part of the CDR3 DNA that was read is TGTGCCAGCAGCAGTCAGGGGACTGAA.